This T cell receptor beta chain was identified in a study of CD8 T cells in Susac syndrome. This CDR3 has 13 amino acids. Germline CDR1 SNHLY, CDR2 FYNNEI. The V end lost 6 bases, the J end lost 5 bases, and 10 bases lay between the germline ends. The CD8+ and CD4+ T cells were negatively isolated, with the TEMRA cells enriched by FACS. An input of about 0.45 to 1 ug of RNA was subjected to reverse transcription using random hexamers. TCRdb itself ran the immunoSEQ multiplex PCR reads through MiXCR, one entry per CDR3 protein. The sample has about 240,000 distinct CDR3 sequences; 96% are singletons. The receptor was derived from a human donor with Susac syndrome. Specimen: CD4+ T cells from PBMCs. The V and J genes are TRBV2 and TRBJ1-4, with D uncertain. DNA for the CDR3: TGTGCCAGCAGAAGGGTGGTGAATGAAAAACTGTTTTTT. Encoded protein: CASRRVVNEKLFF.